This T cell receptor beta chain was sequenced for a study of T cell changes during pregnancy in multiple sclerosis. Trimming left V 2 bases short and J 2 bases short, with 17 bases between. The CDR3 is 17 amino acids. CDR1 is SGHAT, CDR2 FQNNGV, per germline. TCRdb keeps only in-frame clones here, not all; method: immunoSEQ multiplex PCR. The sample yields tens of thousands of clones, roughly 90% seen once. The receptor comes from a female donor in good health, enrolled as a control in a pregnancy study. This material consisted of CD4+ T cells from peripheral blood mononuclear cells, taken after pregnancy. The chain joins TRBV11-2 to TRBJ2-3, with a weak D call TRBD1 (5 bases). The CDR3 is CASSLKWGPLNTDTQYF. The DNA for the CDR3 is TGTGCCAGCAGCTTAAAGTGGGGCCCACTAAACACAGATACGCAGTATTTT.